This passage covers 10 T cell receptor beta chains from one sample sequenced in a study of blood T cell repertoires in COVID-19. The assay was immunoSEQ multiplex PCR, and TCRdb's table has in-frame clones only and misses some. Here the sample spans 250,000 or so clones, 80% to 90% being singletons. The sample consisted of PBMCs or T cells enriched from blood (not recorded which). These receptors all stem from a woman aged 45 to 65 who had been exposed to COVID-19.

The V call is TRBV5-6, the J call TRBJ1-3; D is ambiguous. The CDR3 is 13 residues long. Germline V gene data show CDR1 as SGHDT and CDR2 as YYEEEE. V was trimmed by 3 bases and J by 0 bases, leaving 4 bases between them. Here the CDR3 reads CASSSSSGNTIYF. CDR3 nucleotide sequence: TGTGCCAGCAGCTCATCCTCTGGAAACACCATATATTTT.

Notes on this clone: Here the CDR3 omits its conserved ending phenylalanine or tryptophan, so a read error is the likely source. The DNA is omitted, as the CDR3 cannot be located on it reliably, and the CDR3 follows TCRdb's listing. V usage is TRBV3-1 (or the pseudogene TRBV3-2) and J usage is TRBJ1-2; TRBD1 is taken as the D call from the table, unchecked against the DNA. Germline assignment: CDR1 LGHDT and CDR2 YNNKEL (reference sequence). Counting both end residues, the CDR3 totals 12 amino acids. The CDR3 protein is CASSQVGDSPAV.

V is TRBV9 and J is TRBJ1-3; TRBD1 might be the D (6 bases). This CDR3 is 16 amino acids long. V was clipped by 3 bases and J by 0 bases, with 13 bases between them. Germline V lookup: CDR1 SGDLS, CDR2 YYNGEE. The DNA of the CDR3 is TGTGCCAGCAGCGCGGACCTCAGGGGCTCTGGAAACACCATATATTTT. This codes for CASSADLRGSGNTIYF.

The chain uses TRBV19 and TRBJ2-1; 12 bases fit TRBD2. The CDR3 consists of 15 residues. Germline V gives CDR1 LNHDA, CDR2 SQIVND (reference sequence). V trimming: 6 bases; J trimming: 2 bases; junction bases outside the gene matches: 2. In DNA, the CDR3 is TGTGCCAGTAGGGGACTAGCGGGCCCCTACAATGAGCAGTTCTTC. Amino acid sequence: CASRGLAGPYNEQFF.

The sample holds a few counts of this clone. The V and J genes are TRBV4-2 and TRBJ2-2, with D maybe TRBD2 (5 bases). V was cut by 4 bases and J by 6 bases, with 21 bases left in between. This CDR3 region has 17 residues. CDR1 LGHNA and CDR2 YNFKEQ come from the germline V gene. As DNA, the CDR3 is TGTGCCAGCAGCCTAAGGGTTAGCGTACCGTTGGCCGGGGAGCTGTTTTTT. Amino acids: CASSLRVSVPLAGELFF.

This chain joins TRBV2 and TRBJ2-7; TRBD1 aligns across 8 bases. Trimming took 7 bases from V and 5 from J; bases not matched to a gene: 10. Germline V CDR1 and CDR2: SNHLY, FYNNEI. This CDR3 has 14 amino acids. CDR3 nucleotide sequence: TGTGCCAGCACTAGACAGGGGTTTTTCCACGAGCAGTACTTC. Amino acid sequence: CASTRQGFFHEQYF.

This clone was seen just once. This chain joins TRBV7-3 and TRBJ2-1; TRBD2 agrees at 9 bases. The CDR3 is 14 amino acids. The germline CDR1 and CDR2 sequences are SGHTA and FQGTGA. J gave up 8 bases and V 2 bases, and 4 bases lay outside the gene matches. In nucleotides, the CDR3 is TGTGCCAGCAGCTTAGCGGGGGGGAGCGATGAGCAGTTCTTC. It yields the protein CASSLAGGSDEQFF.

J is TRBJ2-5 and V is TRBV30; possibly TRBD2 for D (5 bases). Trimming took 2 bases from V and 5 from J, leaving 15 bases between them. The length of the CDR3 is 14 residues. Germline CDR1 reads GTSNPN; CDR2 reads SVGIG (reference sequence). In DNA, the CDR3 is TGTGCCTGGAGTCTGGGCCCCGGGATGGAGACCCAGTACTTC. Protein: CAWSLGPGMETQYF.

In this sample, this clone turned up a few times. The rearrangement links TRBV12-5 to TRBJ1-3; D is uncertain. This CDR3 has 12 amino acids. Germline V gene lookup returns CDR1 LGHNT and CDR2 FRNRAP. Trimming shortened V by 6 bases and J by 4 bases, and 7 bases separated the two germline ends. CDR3 in amino acids: CASGEQGNTIYF. CDR3 sequence (DNA): TGTGCTAGTGGGGAACAGGGAAACACCATATATTTT.

V is TRBV18 and J is TRBJ1-1; 10 bases fit TRBD1. The V gene end was trimmed by 3 bases and the J gene end by 4 bases; junction bases not matched to a gene: 8. The CDR3 runs to 16 residues. Germline V lookup: CDR1 KGHSH, CDR2 LQKENI. The CDR3 loop is CASSPQTGGIGTEAFF. CDR3 nucleotide sequence: TGTGCCAGCTCACCCCAGACAGGGGGCATCGGCACTGAAGCTTTCTTT.